The clone carrying this TCR beta chain showed up many times. Its antigen is undetermined. The V gene's germline CDR1 is MDHEN and CDR2 SYDVKM. This CDR3 has 14 amino acids. Trimming removed 7 bases at V and 5 bases at J, with 14 bases between. This entry belongs to a study of Graves' ophthalmopathy and Graves' hyperthyroidism. Study-wide background: Peripheral blood collection took place at initial diagnosis, before any treatment. Study-wide results and caveats: Most clonotypes expanded in thyroid above 0.001 frequency were present in blood too.

The study amplified TCR beta CDR3 regions using RNA transcripts. A first-round RT-PCR used HTBI primers, followed by a second-round multiplex PCR. MiXCR, applied by TCRdb to the multiplex PCR reads, yields one record per CDR3 protein. The sample consists of fewer than 650,000 distinct CDR3 sequences, 22% of them appearing once. Patients in the hyperthyroidism group, adults aged 18 to 65, were newly diagnosed, under 2 months' duration. Enrollment excluded any patients with other autoimmune diseases, uncontrolled infections, pregnancy or lactation. The receptor was derived from a woman in her late teens or twenties with stable Graves' hyperthyroidism. Some clones in this sample may be carry-over from other donors' samples. Sequencing was carried out using peripheral blood. The genes are TRBV28 and TRBJ2-2; D remains unclear. DNA for the CDR3: TGTGCCAGCACCACCGAACAGAGAACCGGGGAGCTGTTTTTT. Amino acids: CASTTEQRTGELFF. Together with reference TRBV28 and TRBJ2-2, the CDR3 gives the full variable domain: DVKVTQSSRYLVKRTGEKVFLECVQDMDHENMFWYRQDPGLGLRLIYFSYDVKMKEKGDIPEGYSVSREKKERFSLILESASTNQTSMYLCASTTEQRTGELFFGEGSRLTVL.